Listed here is a single T cell receptor beta chain. Its cognate antigen is unknown. This specimen comes from a study of cytomegalovirus exposure and HLA in healthy donors. PCR used 60 Vbeta primers and 13 Jbeta primers. Sequenced by immunoSEQ multiplex PCR; TCRdb stores in-frame clones only, minus some. Of approximately 200,000 clones listed, around 76% were seen once; the top ten hold 1.5% to 2%. Trimming removed 7 bases from V and 1 base from J, with 13 bases in between. This CDR3 has 15 residues. Germline assignment: CDR1 SGHVS and CDR2 FNYEAQ. Findings and caveats of the study: Around 18,000 TCR beta sequences were associated with HLA alleles at 0.05 false discovery rate in a later analysis.

Specimen: PBMCs. The chain has TRBV7-6 and TRBJ2-2; perhaps TRBD2 as D (6 bases). This TCR derives from a man aged 25-40 years in good health and CMV-seronegative. This CDR3 is CASNAPGVNTGELFF. CDR3 nucleotides: TGTGCCAGCAACGCCCCGGGGGTGAACACCGGGGAGCTGTTTTTT.